Following are 8 T cell receptor beta chains from one sample sequenced in a study of cytomegalovirus exposure and HLA in healthy donors. PCR involved 60 Vbeta and 13 Jbeta primers. Produced via immunoSEQ multiplex PCR; TCRdb's table is partial and in-frame only. The sample carries fewer than 200,000 clones, 84% recorded once. The source material was PBMCs. These TCRs come from a man aged 30 to 45 in good health and CMV-seronegative.

This chain uses TRBV6-1 with TRBJ1-6; 11 bases are shared with TRBD1. This CDR3 is built from 15 residues. The V gene's germline CDR1 is MNHNS and CDR2 SASEGT. V was pared by 7 bases and J by 10 bases, with 9 bases of the junction left unmatched. Written as DNA, the CDR3 is TGTGCCAGCAAGTGGGAGGGACAGGGGGTCTCACCCCTCCACTTT. Translated: CASKWEGQGVSPLHF.

The V gene is TRBV5-1, the J gene TRBJ2-7, with no clear D. V lost 8 bases and J 0 bases, leaving 12 bases between the germline ends. Germline lookup yields CDR1 SGHRS and CDR2 YFSETQ. This CDR3 is built from 13 residues. In DNA form, the CDR3 reads TGCGCCAGTTCTGACTCGAACTCCTACGAGCAGTACTTC. Translation: CASSDSNSYEQYF.

The CDR3 loop reads CASSRTGSGNQPQHF. CDR3 nucleotides: TGTGCCAGCAGTAGGACAGGGTCGGGCAATCAGCCCCAGCATTTT. V is TRBV27 and J is TRBJ1-5; 8 positions agree with TRBD1. CDR1 is MNHEY and CDR2 is SMNVEV in the germline V gene (reference sequence). The CDR3 length is 15 residues. The J segment lost 2 bases and the V segment lost 5 bases, leaving 5 bases of the junction unmatched.

The chain couples TRBV6-1 to TRBJ2-7, with D uncertain. This CDR3 has 13 residues. Looked up from germline, CDR1 is MNHNS and CDR2 is SASEGT. V was trimmed by 0 bases and J by 5 bases, leaving 8 bases between them. The CDR3 protein is CASSEAFPDEQYF. As DNA, the CDR3 is TGTGCCAGCAGTGAAGCGTTCCCCGACGAGCAGTACTTC.

This chain joins TRBV5-5 and TRBJ1-2; D possibly corresponds to TRBD1 (5 bases). The V and J ends lost 0 bases and 3 bases respectively, with 12 bases between them. The CDR3 spans 15 residues. Germline V gene data show CDR1 as SGHKS and CDR2 as YYEKEE (reference sequence). CDR3 coding DNA: TGTGCCAGCAGCTTGGGGGGCGGCATGTACTATGGCTACACCTTC. Its protein product is CASSLGGGMYYGYTF.

The table lists this clone with a few counts. This chain joins TRBV30 and TRBJ1-5, with a tentative D call TRBD1 (6 bases). This CDR3 has 13 residues. V was trimmed by 2 bases and J by 5 bases, leaving 10 bases between them. The germline V gene has CDR1 GTSNPN and CDR2 SVGIG (reference sequence). For the CDR3, the DNA is TGTGCCTGGAGTATAGGGGGTGATCAGCCCCAGCATTTT. Protein product: CAWSIGGDQPQHF.

Only one count was recorded for this clone. The CDR3 DNA follows: TGTGCCAGCAGTGATGAGCGGCAGCCCCAGCATTTT. Encoded protein: CASSDERQPQHF. V usage is TRBV2 and J usage is TRBJ1-5, with unresolved D. Trimming took 3 bases from V and 7 from J, leaving 7 bases between them. This CDR3 has 12 residues. Per germline, CDR1 SNHLY and CDR2 FYNNEI.

This rearrangement joins TRBV11-3 to TRBJ2-1; 9 bases are shared with TRBD2. The CDR3 has 15 residues. V dropped 5 bases and J dropped 3; count of bases not matched to a gene: 5. The germline V gene has CDR1 SGHNT and CDR2 YENEEA. This CDR3 reads CASSPSGIGYNEQFF. For the CDR3, the DNA is TGTGCCAGCAGCCCTAGCGGGATAGGCTACAATGAGCAGTTCTTC.